Each of the 11 T cell receptor beta chains below was sequenced from the same sample in a study of Ad26.COV2.S vaccination and SARS-CoV-2 variants. Documented treatment: about 20 received Ad26.COV2.S at low or high dose, single or two shots; roughly 5 received placebo; per-sample allocation not given. Sampling occurred on day 63 after the first vaccine or placebo injection. Clones were read by immunoSEQ multiplex PCR, and TCRdb kept only the in-frame ones, dropping some. The sample includes roughly 380,000 clones, roughly 87% of them seen just once. Sequences were derived from peripheral blood, sampled in a trial of Ad26.COV2.S vaccine versus placebo. The receptors come from a person aged 18-60 years who received the Ad26.COV2.S COVID-19 vaccine or a placebo.

This clone was counted a single time. The DNA for the CDR3 is TGTGCCAGCAGCACCGACAGGGGATTACAGCCCCAGCATTTT. Its protein product is CASSTDRGLQPQHF. This chain uses TRBV2 with TRBJ1-5; 8 bases map to TRBD1. The J segment lost 7 bases and the V segment lost 6 bases, leaving 8 bases of the junction unmatched. Looked up from germline, CDR1 is SNHLY and CDR2 is FYNNEI. The CDR3 runs to 14 residues.

This chain uses TRBV5-4 with TRBJ2-5; possibly TRBD1 for D (7 bases). In germline, CDR1 is SGHNT, CDR2 YYREEE (reference sequence). The CDR3 extends over 15 amino acids. The V end was cut by 4 bases, the J end by 9 bases, with 22 bases between. Here the CDR3 DNA reads TGTGCCAGCAGCCCCTGGCGGGGCAGCCAGGGGGCCCAGTACTTC. Amino acid sequence: CASSPWRGSQGAQYF. Drawing the rest from reference TRBV5-4 and TRBJ2-5, the complete variable domain is ETGVTQSPTHLIKTRGQQVTLRCSSQSGHNTVSWYQQALGQGPQFIFQYYREEENGRGNFPPRFSGLQFPNYSSELNVNALELDDSALYLCASSPWRGSQGAQYFGPGTRLLVL.

The chain links TRBV4-1 to TRBJ1-2; tentatively, D is TRBD1 (6 bases). In germline, CDR1 is MGHRA, CDR2 YSYEKL. Trimming pared 2 bases from V and 8 bases from J, leaving 12 bases between. This CDR3 comprises 13 residues. The CDR3 sequence: CASSQTGFVGYTF. The CDR3, as DNA: TGCGCCAGCAGCCAAACAGGGTTCGTCGGCTACACCTTC.

The V and J genes are TRBV4-1 and TRBJ1-1; no firm D call. This CDR3 contains 13 residues. Per the germline V gene, CDR1 is MGHRA and CDR2 is YSYEKL. V lost 8 bases to trimming and J lost 2 bases, with 12 bases between them. CDR3 loop: CASRPGYNTEAFF. CDR3 bases: TGCGCCAGCCGCCCTGGGTACAACACTGAAGCTTTCTTT.

V and J are TRBV7-3 and TRBJ1-2, with D perhaps matching TRBD1 (6 bases). V was pared by 5 bases and J by 6 bases, with 13 bases between. Germline V lookup: CDR1 SGHTA, CDR2 FQGTGA. This CDR3 is built from 13 residues. CDR3 protein: CASSPGTNHGYTF. Here the CDR3 DNA reads TGTGCCAGCAGCCCCGGGACAAATCATGGCTACACCTTC.

The chain's CDR3 is CASSLGSNSPLHF. For the CDR3, the DNA is TGTGCCAGCAGCTTAGGAAGCAATTCACCCCTCCACTTT. This chain connects TRBV7-3 to TRBJ1-6; D gene uncertain. The V gene's germline CDR1 is SGHTA and CDR2 FQGTGA. CDR3 length: 13 amino acids. V shed 2 bases and J shed 7 bases, with 6 bases lying between them.

This rearrangement joins TRBV30 to TRBJ2-3, with D hard to call. Per the germline V gene, CDR1 is GTSNPN and CDR2 is SVGIG (reference sequence). The CDR3 is 13 residues long. With 3 bases removed from V and 0 bases from J, the gap between germline ends came to 7 bases. The CDR3 region is CAWSQDSTDTQYF. Here the CDR3 DNA reads TGTGCCTGGAGCCAAGATAGCACAGATACGCAGTATTTT.

The chain links TRBV24-1 to TRBJ2-7; 7 nucleotides agree with TRBD2. V was clipped by 4 bases and J by 4 bases; unmatched bases: 3. The germline V gene has CDR1 KGHDR and CDR2 SFDVKD. The CDR3 extends over 13 amino acids. The CDR3 coding sequence is TGTGCCACCAGTGACGGGGAGGGGTACGAGCAGTACTTC. It codes for CATSDGEGYEQYF.

This clone was seen a few times. This sequence joins TRBV7-9 and TRBJ1-1; perhaps TRBD1 as D (5 bases). This CDR3 spans 15 amino acids. Germline V gives CDR1 SEHNR, CDR2 FQNEAQ (reference sequence). Between the trimmed V and J ends, which lost 2 bases and 2 bases, there was a span of 12 bases. The CDR3 spells CASSLWAGQNTEAFF. The CDR3 coding sequence is TGTGCCAGCAGCTTATGGGCGGGGCAAAACACTGAAGCTTTCTTT.

The CDR3: CASSLVSGGAIETQYF. The DNA of the CDR3 is TGTGCCAGCAGCTTAGTTAGCGGGGGGGCGATAGAGACCCAGTACTTC. This chain links TRBV11-2 with TRBJ2-5, with TRBD2 matching over 11 bases. V was clipped by 1 base and J by 4 bases; unmatched bases: 5. Germline CDR1 is SGHAT and CDR2 is FQNNGV. The length of the CDR3 is 16 residues.

This clone was seen only a few times. This chain connects TRBV6-5 to TRBJ1-1; a possible D gene is TRBD1 (5 bases). The CDR3 extends over 15 amino acids. The V gene's germline CDR1 is MNHEY and CDR2 SVGAGI. Between the trimmed V and J ends, which lost 7 bases and 6 bases, there was a span of 21 bases. CDR3 nucleotide sequence: TGTGCCAGCATACCCACTCGAAAGATAGGGGCTGAAGCTTTCTTT. Translating gives CASIPTRKIGAEAFF.